Below are 16 T cell receptor beta chains sequenced from a single sample in a study of memory CD4+ T cells and cytomegalovirus serostatus. Produced via immunoSEQ multiplex PCR; TCRdb's table is partial and in-frame only. The sample includes 50,000 to 65,000 clones, around 80% of them seen just once. The sort gate was single viable CD3+CD4+CD8-CD45RO+ cells for memory CD4+ T cells. The sample taken for sequencing was memory CD4+ T cells from blood. The receptors derive from an adult in good health and CMV-seropositive.

This chain joins TRBV19 and TRBJ1-5, with a possible D match to TRBD1 (6 bases). The CDR3 has 16 residues. CDR1 LNHDA and CDR2 SQIVND come from the germline V gene (reference sequence). V lost 3 bases, J lost 4 bases, and 16 bases lay in between. DNA for the CDR3: TGTGCCAGTAGTATTGGGACAAAAATCCGAAATCAGCCCCAGCATTTT. Its translation: CASSIGTKIRNQPQHF.

The chain joins TRBV7-2 to TRBJ2-7; D perhaps matches TRBD2 (7 bases). The CDR3 loop spans 14 amino acids. Germline V gene sequence: CDR1 SGHTA, CDR2 FQGNSA. V was clipped by 0 bases and J by 6 bases, with 12 bases between them. Written as DNA, the CDR3 is TGTGCCAGCAGCTTAGCGATTGGGGGGGCCGAGCAGTACTTC. This gives the protein CASSLAIGGAEQYF.

This chain joins TRBV27 and TRBJ1-1; D gene unclear. This CDR3 is 14 amino acids long. V lost 7 bases and J 2 bases, leaving 14 bases between the germline ends. Germline V lookup: CDR1 MNHEY, CDR2 SMNVEV (reference sequence). The CDR3 sequence: CASTSSLLNTEAFF. The CDR3 DNA is TGTGCCAGCACTTCGTCCCTTTTAAACACTGAAGCTTTCTTT.

This clone is medium-sized within its sample. J is TRBJ2-2 and V is TRBV4-3; D is undetermined. V shed 4 bases and J shed 7 bases, with 10 bases lying between them. The germline gives CDR1 LGHNA, CDR2 YSLEER. The CDR3 totals 13 residues. CDR3 nucleotide sequence: TGCGCCAGCAGCCGATTCTACCTCGGGGAGCTGTTTTTT. It translates to CASSRFYLGELFF.

This clone has a handful of counts. The V gene is TRBV6-5, the J gene TRBJ1-4; D gene unclear. The V end was cut by 4 bases, the J end by 15 bases, with 15 bases between. Per germline, CDR1 MNHEY and CDR2 SVGAGI. CDR3 size: 12 residues. The CDR3 reads CASSSPAGRVFF. The CDR3 coding sequence is TGTGCCAGCAGTTCCCCGGCCGGGAGGGTGTTTTTT.

The V call is TRBV19, the J call TRBJ2-2, with D unresolved. CDR3 size: 11 residues. Trimming cost V 6 bases and J 7 bases, with 6 bases left between them. CDR1 and CDR2 (germline): LNHDA, SQIVND (reference sequence). The CDR3 reads CASRTHGELFF. The CDR3 coding sequence is TGTGCCAGTAGAACACACGGGGAGCTGTTTTTT.

Remarks on this clone: Lacking the conserved final phenylalanine or tryptophan, this CDR3 likely reflects a read error. The DNA is left out, because the CDR3 cannot be placed on it with certainty; the CDR3 is given as TCRdb lists it. The V call is TRBV23-1, the J call TRBJ2-7. TRBV23-1 has ORF status, its function being uncertain. The CDR3 is 9 residues long, ends included. This chain's CDR3 is CASSQSKTL.

This clone was counted a few times. J is TRBJ2-1 and V is TRBV13; D not resolved. Germline V lookup: CDR1 PRHDT, CDR2 FYEKMQ (reference sequence). This CDR3 has 17 residues. Trimming left V 5 bases short and J 3 bases short, with 20 bases between. The CDR3 nucleotides are TGTGCCAGCAGCCTCCCCTTTGGGCTAGAATACTACAATGAGCAGTTCTTC. This encodes CASSLPFGLEYYNEQFF. The full variable domain, in which reference TRBV13 and TRBJ2-1 provide the parts outside the CDR3, is AAGVIQSPRHLIKEKRETATLKCYPIPRHDTVYWYQQGPGQDPQFLISFYEKMQSDKGSIPDRFSAQQFSDYHSELNMSSLELGDSALYFCASSLPFGLEYYNEQFFGPGTRLTVL.

The rearrangement joins TRBV6-5 to TRBJ1-2; D possibly corresponds to TRBD1 (6 bases). Trimming stripped 2 bases from V and 0 bases from J, with 10 bases between. CDR1 and CDR2 from the germline V gene are MNHEY and SVGAGI. The CDR3 runs 15 residues. Here the CDR3 reads CASSYGGAPNYGYTF. DNA for the CDR3: TGTGCCAGCAGTTACGGGGGGGCACCTAACTATGGCTACACCTTC.

A single count supports this clone. This chain connects TRBV7-8 to TRBJ2-2; 7 nucleotides match TRBD1. Trimming removed 5 bases from V and 6 bases from J; junction bases left unmatched: 9. This CDR3 is 15 amino acids long. Germline V gene lookup returns CDR1 SGHVS and CDR2 FQNEAQ. Here the CDR3 reads CASSHHDRAPGELFF. The DNA of the CDR3 is TGTGCCAGCAGCCATCACGACAGGGCCCCCGGGGAGCTGTTTTTT. The whole variable domain, remainder taken from reference TRBV7-8 and TRBJ2-2, is GAGVSQSPRYKVAKRGQDVALRCDPISGHVSLFWYQQALGQGPEFLTYFQNEAQLDKSGLPSDRFFAERPEGSVSTLKIQRTQQEDSAVYLCASSHHDRAPGELFFGEGSRLTVL.

This chain links TRBV7-2 with TRBJ2-3; TRBD2 might be the D (6 bases). The CDR3 runs 13 residues. Germline V lookup: CDR1 SGHTA, CDR2 FQGNSA. Trimming removed 0 bases from V and 7 bases from J, with 8 bases in between. The CDR3: CASSLAEGNTQYF. DNA of the CDR3: TGTGCCAGCAGCTTAGCGGAGGGAAATACGCAGTATTTT.

This chain joins TRBV28 and TRBJ2-1; 14 bases are a match to TRBD2. The CDR3 is 18 amino acids. With V trimmed by 7 bases and J by 2 bases, 10 bases remained unmatched. Per germline, CDR1 MDHEN and CDR2 SYDVKM. CDR3 sequence (DNA): TGTGCCAGCAAAGAAGGACTAGCGGGAGGCAACGCCTACAATGAGCAGTTCTTC. Encoded protein: CASKEGLAGGNAYNEQFF.

The chain has TRBV11-2 and TRBJ1-2; 8 nucleotides align to TRBD1. The CDR3 runs to 17 residues. The V and J ends lost 2 bases and 2 bases, in that order; junction bases with no gene match: 10. The V gene's germline CDR1 is SGHAT and CDR2 FQNNGV. CDR3 region: CASSLTTGDLLNYGYTF. Here the CDR3 DNA reads TGTGCCAGCAGCTTAACGACAGGGGACCTTCTCAACTATGGCTACACCTTC.

The chain combines TRBV29-1 with TRBJ1-1, with D unresolved. Germline CDR1 and CDR2: SQVTM and ANQGSEA. This CDR3 has 10 amino acids. The V and J ends lost 7 bases and 10 bases respectively, with 13 bases between them. The CDR3 DNA reads TGCAGCGGCCTTACCACCACAGCTTTCTTT. Translating it yields CSGLTTTAFF.

The rearrangement links TRBV2 to TRBJ1-4; D unresolved. CDR1 is SNHLY and CDR2 is FYNNEI in the germline V gene. V dropped 4 bases and J dropped 8 bases, with 11 bases sitting between them. This CDR3 region has 13 residues. CDR3 coding DNA: TGTGCCAGCAGTGGAGTCGGAGGGGAAAAACTGTTTTTT. Translated, it gives CASSGVGGEKLFF.

This chain joins TRBV18 and TRBJ1-2; no firm D call. Germline V gene lookup returns CDR1 KGHSH and CDR2 LQKENI. V lost 0 bases and J 8 bases, leaving 13 bases between the germline ends. The CDR3 totals 14 residues. Here the CDR3 reads CASSPPLKGSGYTF. CDR3 sequence (DNA): TGTGCCAGCTCACCACCGTTAAAGGGTAGCGGCTACACCTTC.